This TCR beta chain was sequenced for a study of T cells in Graves' hyperthyroidism and ophthalmopathy. V was shortened by 3 bases and J by 3 bases, with 11 bases between the two germline ends. The CDR3 spans 14 residues. The germline V gene encodes CDR1 MDHEN and CDR2 SYDVKM. This clonotype showed up just a few times. TCR beta CDR3 sequences were amplified from RNA transcripts. The HTBI primer set served for first-round RT-PCR of the TCR CDR3. TCRdb analysed the multiplex PCR reads with MiXCR anew, one entry per CDR3 protein. This table holds 660,000 or so distinct CDR3 sequences, roughly 20% found once.

The clonotype was recovered from a man aged 25 to 45 with Graves' ophthalmopathy. The sequenced sample was blood. The V call is TRBV28, the J call TRBJ2-5, with D perhaps matching TRBD2 (6 bases). The DNA of the CDR3 is TGTGCCAGCAGTTTCGTCCCGGGAGAAGAGACCCAGTACTTC. As protein: CASSFVPGEETQYF. The whole variable domain, filled in from reference TRBV28 and TRBJ2-5, reads DVKVTQSSRYLVKRTGEKVFLECVQDMDHENMFWYRQDPGLGLRLIYFSYDVKMKEKGDIPEGYSVSREKKERFSLILESASTNQTSMYLCASSFVPGEETQYFGPGTRLLVL.